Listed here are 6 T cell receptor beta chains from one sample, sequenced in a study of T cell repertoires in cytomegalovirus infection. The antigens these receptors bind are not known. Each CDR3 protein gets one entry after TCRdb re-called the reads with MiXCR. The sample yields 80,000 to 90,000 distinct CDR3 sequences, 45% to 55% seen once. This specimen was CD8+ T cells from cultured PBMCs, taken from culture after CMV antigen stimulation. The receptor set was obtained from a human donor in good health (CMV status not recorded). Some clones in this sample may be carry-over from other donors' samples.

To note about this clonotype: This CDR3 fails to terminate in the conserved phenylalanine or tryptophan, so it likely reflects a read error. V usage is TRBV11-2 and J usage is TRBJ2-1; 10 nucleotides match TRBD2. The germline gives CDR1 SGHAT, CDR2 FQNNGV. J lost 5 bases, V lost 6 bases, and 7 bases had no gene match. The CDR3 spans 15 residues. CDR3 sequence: CASSPGLAENNEQFC. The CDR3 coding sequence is TGTGCCAGCAGTCCCGGACTAGCGGAGAACAATGAGCAGTTCTGC.

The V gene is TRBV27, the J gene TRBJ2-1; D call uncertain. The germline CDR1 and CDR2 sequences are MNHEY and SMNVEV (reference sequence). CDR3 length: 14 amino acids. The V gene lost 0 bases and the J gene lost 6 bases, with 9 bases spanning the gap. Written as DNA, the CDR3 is TGTGCCAGCAGTTTATCATCCCCCCTCAATGAGCAGTTCTTC. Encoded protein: CASSLSSPLNEQFF.

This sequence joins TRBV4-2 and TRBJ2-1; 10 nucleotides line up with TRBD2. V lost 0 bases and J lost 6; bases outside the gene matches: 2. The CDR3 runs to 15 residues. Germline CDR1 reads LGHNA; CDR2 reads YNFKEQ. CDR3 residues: CASSQDRTSGNEQFF. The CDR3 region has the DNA TGTGCCAGCAGCCAAGATAGGACTAGCGGCAATGAGCAGTTCTTC.

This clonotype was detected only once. This chain's CDR3 is CASSLPGTGVHGYTF. In nucleotides, the CDR3 is TGTGCCAGCAGCCTCCCCGGGACAGGGGTACATGGCTACACCTTC. V gene TRBV3-1 combines with J gene TRBJ1-2; 10 bases fit TRBD1. Germline CDR1 LGHDT, CDR2 YNNKEL (reference sequence). V lost 4 bases to trimming and J lost 6 bases; unmatched junction nucleotides: 8. The CDR3 totals 15 residues. The whole variable domain, remainder taken from reference TRBV3-1 and TRBJ1-2, is DTAVSQTPKYLVTQMGNDKSIKCEQNLGHDTMYWYKQDSKKFLKIMFSYNNKELIINETVPNRFSPKSPDKAHLNLHINSLELGDSAVYFCASSLPGTGVHGYTFGSGTRLTVV.

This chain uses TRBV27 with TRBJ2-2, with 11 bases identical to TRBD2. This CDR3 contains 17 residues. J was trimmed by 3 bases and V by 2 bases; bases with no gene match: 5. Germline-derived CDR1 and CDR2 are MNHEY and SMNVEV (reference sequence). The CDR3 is CASSLTLAGVDTGELFF. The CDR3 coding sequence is TGTGCCAGCAGTTTAACACTAGCGGGAGTTGACACCGGGGAGCTGTTTTTT.

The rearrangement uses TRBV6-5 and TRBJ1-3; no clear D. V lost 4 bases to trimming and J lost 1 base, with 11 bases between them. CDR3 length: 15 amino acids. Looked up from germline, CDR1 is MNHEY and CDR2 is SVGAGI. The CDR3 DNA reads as TGTGCCAGCAGTTCCGGGCTTGCATCTGGAAACACCATATATTTT. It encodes CASSSGLASGNTIYF.